This T cell receptor beta chain appears in the sequencing data of a study of cytomegalovirus exposure and HLA in healthy donors. Looking at the study overall: An earlier analysis identified 100 million to 130 million unique TCR beta sequences in about 200 million T cells.

The PCR was carried out with 60 Vbeta primers and 13 Jbeta primers. Here immunoSEQ multiplex PCR was the method, and the copy in TCRdb shows in-frame clones only, minus some. The sample contains about 130,000 clones, about three quarters of which appear only once. The material sequenced was PBMCs. The TCR was taken from a man aged 50 to 59 in good health and CMV-seronegative.

CDR3 DNA sequence: TGCGCCAGCAGTGATGTGGCCAAGAGCAATCAGCCCCAGCATTTT. It encodes CASSDVAKSNQPQHF. The chain links TRBV10-2 to TRBJ1-5; D is ambiguous. Trimming cost V 3 bases and J 1 base, with 10 bases left between them. The germline CDR1 and CDR2 sequences are WSHSY and SAAADI. The CDR3 sequence is 15 residues long.